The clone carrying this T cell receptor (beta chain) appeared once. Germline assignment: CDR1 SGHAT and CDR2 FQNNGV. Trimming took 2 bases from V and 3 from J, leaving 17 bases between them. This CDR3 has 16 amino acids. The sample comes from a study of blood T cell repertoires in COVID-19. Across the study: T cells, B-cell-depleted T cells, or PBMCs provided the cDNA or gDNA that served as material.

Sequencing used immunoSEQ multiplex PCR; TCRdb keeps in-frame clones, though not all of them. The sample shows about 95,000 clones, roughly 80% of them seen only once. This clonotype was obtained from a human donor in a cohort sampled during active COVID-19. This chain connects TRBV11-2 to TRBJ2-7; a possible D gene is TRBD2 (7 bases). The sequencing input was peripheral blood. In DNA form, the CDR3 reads TGTGCCAGCAGCTTACGATGGGGGGGCGCTGGCTACGAGCAGTACTTC. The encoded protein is CASSLRWGGAGYEQYF.